This T cell receptor (beta chain) appears in the sequencing data of a study of cytomegalovirus exposure and HLA in healthy donors. The V gene's germline CDR1 is MNHEY and CDR2 SMNVEV (reference sequence). The ends lost 4 bases at V and 6 bases at J; junction bases unmatched: 5. The CDR3 consists of 14 residues. The PCR ran on 60 Vbeta and 13 Jbeta primers. Method: immunoSEQ multiplex PCR; TCRdb's copy keeps in-frame clones and lacks some. The data hold 150,000 to 200,000 clones, with over 75% observed a single time. Input material: PBMCs. This chain connects TRBV27 to TRBJ1-5; 8 positions agree with TRBD1. The source of this sequence is a man aged 50 or older in good health and CMV-seropositive. CDR3 bases: TGTGCCAGCAGTTCGACAGGGGTTGTTCAGCCCCAGCATTTT. Protein sequence: CASSSTGVVQPQHF.